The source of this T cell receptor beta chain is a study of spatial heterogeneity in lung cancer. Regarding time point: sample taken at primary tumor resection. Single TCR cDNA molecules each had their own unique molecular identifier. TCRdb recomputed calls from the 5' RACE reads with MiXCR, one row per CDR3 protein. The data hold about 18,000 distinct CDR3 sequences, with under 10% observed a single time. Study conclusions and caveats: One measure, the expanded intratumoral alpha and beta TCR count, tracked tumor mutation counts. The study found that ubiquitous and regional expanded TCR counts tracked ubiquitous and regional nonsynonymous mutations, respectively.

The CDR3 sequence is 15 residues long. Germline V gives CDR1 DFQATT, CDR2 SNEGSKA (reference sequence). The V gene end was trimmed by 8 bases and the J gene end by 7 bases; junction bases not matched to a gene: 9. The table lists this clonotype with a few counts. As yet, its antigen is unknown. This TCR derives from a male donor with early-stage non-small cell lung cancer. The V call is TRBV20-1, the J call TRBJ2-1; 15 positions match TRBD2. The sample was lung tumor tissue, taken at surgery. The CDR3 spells CSPWTSGGGHNEQFF. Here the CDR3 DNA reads TGCAGTCCCTGGACTAGCGGGGGGGGCCATAATGAGCAGTTCTTC.